Listed below are T cell receptor beta chains from one sample, sequenced in a study of T-cell memory formation after mild COVID-19. MiXCR, applied by TCRdb to the 5' RACE reads, yields one record per CDR3 protein. The table lists around 180,000 distinct CDR3 sequences, approximately 17% of them singletons. The sequenced material came from PBMCs or a T cell subset sorted from them (not recorded which). These receptor sequences come from a man between 18 and 35 years old who had mild COVID-19 (a few samples of this study predate the infection). Cell type and time point are not known. Both conserved end residues are part of each CDR3. Each record gives: clone size, V gene, J gene, D gene, CDR3 protein, CDR3 DNA. The D gene is left open where the match is weak. The size field is filled for only some rows; it gives once, few, many or a size class.

clone_size: .; v_call: TRBV7-2; j_call: TRBJ2-5; d_call: TRBD1; cdr3_aa: CASSKNGQGGQETQYF; cdr3_nt: TGTGCCAGCAGTAAAAACGGACAGGGGGGACAAGAGACCCAGTACTTC
clone_size: few; v_call: TRBV6-5; j_call: TRBJ1-2; d_call: TRBD1; cdr3_aa: CASRSRDRGFGYTF; cdr3_nt: TGTGCCAGCAGAAGCCGGGACAGGGGTTTCGGCTACACCTTC
clone_size: .; v_call: TRBV5-1; j_call: TRBJ2-7; d_call: .; cdr3_aa: CASSLSGLSMQYF; cdr3_nt: TGCGCCAGCAGCTTATCGGGACTCTCAATGCAGTACTTC
clone_size: few; v_call: TRBV6-2/TRBV6-3; j_call: TRBJ2-5; d_call: TRBD2; cdr3_aa: CASSRPGLAGETQYF; cdr3_nt: TGTGCCAGCAGCCGACCGGGACTAGCGGGCGAGACCCAGTACTTC
clone_size: few; v_call: TRBV5-1; j_call: TRBJ1-1; d_call: .; cdr3_aa: CASSPRDKIF; cdr3_nt: TGCGCCAGCAGCCCTAGGGACAAGATCTTT
clone_size: .; v_call: TRBV25-1; j_call: TRBJ2-2; d_call: TRBD1; cdr3_aa: CASSQRQGLSSGELFF; cdr3_nt: TGTGCCAGCAGTCAACGACAGGGTCTGTCTTCCGGGGAGCTGTTTTTT
clone_size: .; v_call: TRBV15; j_call: TRBJ2-1; d_call: TRBD1; cdr3_aa: CATSSTGQGNEQFF; cdr3_nt: TGTGCCACCAGCTCGACCGGACAGGGCAATGAGCAGTTCTTC
clone_size: few; v_call: TRBV6-2/TRBV6-3; j_call: TRBJ1-1; d_call: .; cdr3_aa: CASCFAGGTEAFF; cdr3_nt: TGTGCCAGCTGTTTCGCCGGGGGCACTGAAGCTTTCTTT
clone_size: few; v_call: TRBV12-3/TRBV12-4; j_call: TRBJ2-7; d_call: .; cdr3_aa: CASSFEAGTYEQYF; cdr3_nt: TGTGCCAGCAGTTTCGAGGCAGGGACTTACGAGCAGTACTTC
clone_size: .; v_call: TRBV15; j_call: TRBJ2-1; d_call: TRBD1; cdr3_aa: CATSREVGQGANEQFF; cdr3_nt: TGTGCCACCAGCAGAGAAGTGGGGCAGGGGGCCAATGAGCAGTTCTTC
clone_size: few; v_call: TRBV2; j_call: TRBJ2-7; d_call: .; cdr3_aa: CASSEPHGDFEQYF; cdr3_nt: TGTGCCAGCAGTGAGCCCCATGGGGACTTCGAGCAGTACTTC
clone_size: .; v_call: TRBV4-3; j_call: TRBJ1-3; d_call: .; cdr3_aa: CASSSGGSGNTIYF; cdr3_nt: TGCGCCAGCAGTTCCGGGGGGTCTGGAAACACCATATATTTT
clone_size: few; v_call: TRBV7-2; j_call: TRBJ2-1; d_call: .; cdr3_aa: CASSSPTASRFNEQFF; cdr3_nt: TGTGCCAGCAGCTCCCCAACCGCCTCGAGGTTCAATGAGCAGTTCTTC
clone_size: .; v_call: TRBV11-2; j_call: TRBJ2-2; d_call: TRBD2; cdr3_aa: CASRRLAGTGELFF; cdr3_nt: TGTGCCAGCAGAAGACTAGCGGGCACCGGGGAGCTGTTTTTT
clone_size: .; v_call: TRBV27; j_call: TRBJ1-6; d_call: .; cdr3_aa: CASRPPGSSYNSPLHF; cdr3_nt: TGTGCCAGCAGGCCCCCCGGGAGCTCCTATAATTCACCCCTCCACTTT
clone_size: .; v_call: TRBV4-3; j_call: TRBJ2-7; d_call: .; cdr3_aa: CASSQGEATYEQYF; cdr3_nt: TGCGCCAGCAGCCAAGGGGAAGCGACCTACGAGCAGTACTTC
clone_size: many; v_call: TRBV28; j_call: TRBJ2-3; d_call: TRBD2; cdr3_aa: CASSTLGGGSDTQYF; cdr3_nt: TGTGCCAGCAGTACCTTGGGCGGGGGATCGGATACGCAGTATTTT
clone_size: .; v_call: TRBV7-2; j_call: TRBJ1-2; d_call: .; cdr3_aa: CASSLRTYGYTF; cdr3_nt: TGTGCCAGCAGCTTACGGACCTATGGCTACACCTTC
clone_size: few; v_call: TRBV20-1; j_call: TRBJ2-3; d_call: .; cdr3_aa: CSALTLSTDTQYF; cdr3_nt: TGCAGTGCTCTGACTTTGAGCACAGATACGCAGTATTTT
clone_size: .; v_call: TRBV5-1; j_call: TRBJ1-5; d_call: .; cdr3_aa: CASSLEAGNQPQHF; cdr3_nt: TGCGCCAGCAGCTTGGAGGCAGGGAATCAGCCCCAGCATTTT
clone_size: few; v_call: TRBV5-4; j_call: TRBJ2-5; d_call: TRBD2; cdr3_aa: CASSGGGGGLRETQYF; cdr3_nt: TGTGCCAGCAGCGGTGGCGGGGGGGGCCTTCGAGAGACCCAGTACTTC
clone_size: .; v_call: TRBV4-3; j_call: TRBJ2-1; d_call: TRBD2; cdr3_aa: CASSQDPTSGGDWNEQFF; cdr3_nt: TGCGCCAGCAGCCAAGATCCCACTAGCGGGGGAGACTGGAATGAGCAGTTCTTC
clone_size: few; v_call: TRBV7-2; j_call: TRBJ1-1; d_call: TRBD1; cdr3_aa: CASSLGPQGAFF; cdr3_nt: TGTGCCAGCAGCTTAGGCCCACAGGGGGCTTTCTTT
clone_size: few; v_call: TRBV4-2; j_call: TRBJ1-3; d_call: .; cdr3_aa: CASSQGVQRSGNTIYF; cdr3_nt: TGTGCCAGCAGCCAAGGCGTACAGCGCTCTGGAAACACCATATATTTT
clone_size: few; v_call: TRBV12-3/TRBV12-4; j_call: TRBJ1-2; d_call: .; cdr3_aa: CASSSNRENYGYTF; cdr3_nt: TGTGCCAGCAGCTCAAACAGGGAGAACTATGGCTACACCTTC
clone_size: .; v_call: TRBV20-1; j_call: TRBJ1-1; d_call: .; cdr3_aa: CSARDRYTEAFF; cdr3_nt: TGCAGTGCTAGAGATCGGTACACTGAAGCTTTCTTT
clone_size: few; v_call: TRBV6-2/TRBV6-3; j_call: TRBJ1-1; d_call: TRBD1; cdr3_aa: CASTRDRGHLGNTEAFF; cdr3_nt: TGTGCCAGCACCAGGGACAGGGGCCACCTAGGGAACACTGAAGCTTTCTTT
clone_size: few; v_call: TRBV7-2; j_call: TRBJ1-2; d_call: TRBD1; cdr3_aa: CASSRQGNNGYTF; cdr3_nt: TGTGCCAGCAGCCGACAGGGGAACAATGGCTACACCTTC
clone_size: .; v_call: TRBV7-2; j_call: TRBJ2-2; d_call: TRBD2; cdr3_aa: CASSKGLAGVTGELFF; cdr3_nt: TGTGCCAGCAGCAAGGGACTAGCGGGAGTCACCGGGGAGCTGTTTTTT
clone_size: few; v_call: TRBV12-3/TRBV12-4; j_call: TRBJ1-5; d_call: TRBD1; cdr3_aa: CASSLTGTARGHF; cdr3_nt: TGTGCCAGCAGTTTGACGGGGACAGCCCGAGGGCATTTT
clone_size: few; v_call: TRBV9; j_call: TRBJ1-2; d_call: TRBD1; cdr3_aa: CASSVDLEGANGYTF; cdr3_nt: TGTGCCAGCAGCGTAGACCTCGAGGGGGCTAATGGCTACACCTTC
clone_size: few; v_call: TRBV29-1; j_call: TRBJ2-7; d_call: TRBD1; cdr3_aa: CSVPVRTGYF; cdr3_nt: TGCAGCGTGCCCGTCAGGACAGGGTACTTC
clone_size: few; v_call: TRBV28; j_call: TRBJ1-4; d_call: TRBD1; cdr3_aa: CASSRGQSDEKLFF; cdr3_nt: TGTGCCAGCAGCCGGGGACAGTCCGATGAAAAACTGTTTTTT
clone_size: .; v_call: TRBV7-9; j_call: TRBJ2-5; d_call: .; cdr3_aa: CASSLAGVQTQYF; cdr3_nt: TGTGCCAGCAGCTTAGCAGGGGTACAGACCCAGTACTTC
clone_size: .; v_call: TRBV12-3/TRBV12-4; j_call: TRBJ2-1; d_call: TRBD2; cdr3_aa: CASRWGGEQFF; cdr3_nt: TGTGCCAGCAGGTGGGGGGGTGAGCAGTTCTTC
clone_size: few; v_call: TRBV7-3; j_call: TRBJ2-1; d_call: TRBD1; cdr3_aa: CASSLYVLGQGENNEQFF; cdr3_nt: TGTGCCAGCAGCTTATATGTGTTGGGACAGGGGGAGAACAATGAGCAGTTCTTC
clone_size: .; v_call: TRBV12-3/TRBV12-4; j_call: TRBJ2-3; d_call: .; cdr3_aa: CASTLADTQYF; cdr3_nt: TGTGCCAGCACTCTTGCAGATACGCAGTATTTT
clone_size: .; v_call: TRBV5-1; j_call: TRBJ2-7; d_call: TRBD1; cdr3_aa: CASSQRQGSYEQYF; cdr3_nt: TGCGCCAGCAGCCAAAGACAGGGCTCCTACGAGCAGTACTTC
clone_size: .; v_call: TRBV10-1; j_call: TRBJ2-6; d_call: .; cdr3_aa: CASSGRAGEQALTF; cdr3_nt: TGCGCCAGCAGCGGTAGGGCAGGGGAACAGGCCCTGACTTTC
clone_size: .; v_call: TRBV5-1; j_call: TRBJ1-4; d_call: .; cdr3_aa: CASSLLGTFNEKLFF; cdr3_nt: TGCGCCAGCAGCTTGCTAGGAACCTTTAATGAAAAACTGTTTTTT
clone_size: .; v_call: TRBV4-3; j_call: TRBJ1-2; d_call: .; cdr3_aa: CASSKDRRDLYGYTF; cdr3_nt: TGCGCCAGCAGCAAAGACCGTCGGGACCTCTATGGCTACACCTTC
clone_size: few; v_call: TRBV4-2; j_call: TRBJ2-4; d_call: .; cdr3_aa: CASSQAPWGVGKNIQYF; cdr3_nt: TGTGCCAGCAGCCAAGCGCCGTGGGGTGTCGGCAAAAACATTCAGTACTTC
clone_size: .; v_call: TRBV18; j_call: TRBJ2-5; d_call: TRBD2; cdr3_aa: CASSQGLGLAAETQYF; cdr3_nt: TGTGCCAGCTCCCAAGGTCTGGGACTAGCTGCTGAGACCCAGTACTTC
clone_size: .; v_call: TRBV25-1; j_call: TRBJ2-2; d_call: .; cdr3_aa: CASSESGLGTGELFF; cdr3_nt: TGTGCCAGCAGTGAATCCGGGCTAGGCACCGGGGAGCTGTTTTTT
clone_size: .; v_call: TRBV5-1; j_call: TRBJ1-1; d_call: .; cdr3_aa: CASSLQPEHTEAFF; cdr3_nt: TGCGCCAGCAGCTTGCAGCCAGAGCACACTGAAGCTTTCTTT
clone_size: .; v_call: TRBV11-2; j_call: TRBJ1-5; d_call: .; cdr3_aa: CASSLGRQAHQPQHF; cdr3_nt: TGTGCCAGCAGCCTTGGTCGACAGGCCCATCAGCCCCAGCATTTT